This TCR beta chain was documented in a study of T cells in tuberculosis. Study in general: IGRA-negative adolescents, IGRA-positive adolescents with latent tuberculosis and adults with active tuberculosis formed this South African cohort.

A remark on this clone: Its antigen is as yet unknown.

Profiling relied on immunoSEQ multiplex PCR, and the TCRdb table lists in-frame clones only, not all of them. This sample carries roughly 40,000 clones, 95% of them seen once, and the ten largest clones take about 3.8%. Trimming took 4 bases from V and 8 from J; bases not matched to a gene: 10. The CDR3 contains 15 residues. The germline V gene encodes CDR1 MDHEN and CDR2 SYDVKM. Study-level results: Active tuberculosis patients had shorter CDR3-alpha; the beta difference was nonsignificant.

The chain joins TRBV28 to TRBJ1-2, with 10 nucleotides matching TRBD1. The sample comprised PBMCs. The sequence came from a donor aged 10 to 29 with latent tuberculosis or without tuberculosis infection. The CDR3 coding sequence is TGTGCCAGCAGTTCACAGGGACAGGGGTCGGACGGCTACACCTTC. This codes for CASSSQGQGSDGYTF.